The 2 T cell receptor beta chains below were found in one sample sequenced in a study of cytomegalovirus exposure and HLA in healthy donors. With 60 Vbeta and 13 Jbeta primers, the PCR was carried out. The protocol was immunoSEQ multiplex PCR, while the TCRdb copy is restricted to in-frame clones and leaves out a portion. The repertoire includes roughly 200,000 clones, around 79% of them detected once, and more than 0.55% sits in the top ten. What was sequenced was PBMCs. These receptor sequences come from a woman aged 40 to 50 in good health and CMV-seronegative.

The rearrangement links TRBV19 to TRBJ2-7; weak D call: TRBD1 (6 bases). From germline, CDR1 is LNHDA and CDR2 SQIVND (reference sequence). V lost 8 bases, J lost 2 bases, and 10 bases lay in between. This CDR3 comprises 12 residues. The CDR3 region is CASSRGPYEQYF. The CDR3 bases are TGTGCCAGTTCCAGGGGACCCTACGAGCAGTACTTC.

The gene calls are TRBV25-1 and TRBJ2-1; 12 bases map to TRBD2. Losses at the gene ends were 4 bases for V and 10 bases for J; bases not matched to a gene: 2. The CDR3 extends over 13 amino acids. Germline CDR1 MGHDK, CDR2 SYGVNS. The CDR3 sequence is CASSAGTSGEQFF. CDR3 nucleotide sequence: TGTGCCAGCAGTGCCGGGACTAGCGGGGAGCAGTTCTTC.